The clone carrying this T cell receptor (beta chain) was picked up one time. Its antigen is not identified. The length of the CDR3 is 11 residues. V lost 6 bases and J lost 4, with 7 bases in between. CDR1 and CDR2 from the germline V gene are LGHNA and YSLEER. This sample is drawn from a study of T cell responses to AZD1222 COVID-19 vaccine. Overall study findings and caveats: Following two doses of AZD1222, Spike-specific TCR breadth and depth rose.

The method was immunoSEQ multiplex PCR; TCRdb's version includes in-frame clones alone and lacks a portion of them. The sample includes about 120,000 clones, roughly 87% seen only once; the top ten take around 2.6%. The sequence derives from an adult who received the AZD1222 COVID-19 vaccine. The sequences come from peripheral blood, collected 28 days after the second AZD1222 dose. The chain carries TRBV4-3 and TRBJ2-7; D not certain. The CDR3 spells CASRAEYEQYF. DNA of the CDR3: TGCGCCAGCAGGGCGGAGTACGAGCAGTACTTC.